Listed here is a single TCR beta chain. The sample originates from a study of technical replicates of blood from a few donors. The CDR3 loop spans 11 amino acids. CDR1 and CDR2 (germline): GTSNPN, SVGIG (reference sequence). V shed 4 bases, J shed 5 bases, and the junction held 0 bases outside the gene matches. Data came from immunoSEQ multiplex PCR; TCRdb stores just in-frame clones and leaves some out. The repertoire holds approximately 80,000 clones, with 89% as singletons. The source material was T cells isolated from PBMCs. This clonotype was sampled from a human donor in good health. The J gene is TRBJ2-3, the V gene TRBV30, with 7 positions matching TRBD1. The CDR3 DNA sequence: TGTGCCTGGACAGGGGGAGATACGCAGTATTTT. Protein product: CAWTGGDTQYF.